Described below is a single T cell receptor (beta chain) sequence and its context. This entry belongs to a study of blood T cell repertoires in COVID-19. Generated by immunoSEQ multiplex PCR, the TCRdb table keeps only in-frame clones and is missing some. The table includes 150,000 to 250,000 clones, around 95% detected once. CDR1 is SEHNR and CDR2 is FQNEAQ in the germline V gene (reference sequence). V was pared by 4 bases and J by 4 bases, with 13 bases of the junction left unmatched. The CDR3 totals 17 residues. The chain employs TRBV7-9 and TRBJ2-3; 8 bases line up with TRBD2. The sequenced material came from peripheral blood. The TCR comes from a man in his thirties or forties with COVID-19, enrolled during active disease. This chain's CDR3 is CASSSVSGAGVSDTQYF. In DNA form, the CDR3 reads TGTGCCAGCAGCTCGGTCTCTGGAGCGGGGGTTTCAGATACGCAGTATTTT.